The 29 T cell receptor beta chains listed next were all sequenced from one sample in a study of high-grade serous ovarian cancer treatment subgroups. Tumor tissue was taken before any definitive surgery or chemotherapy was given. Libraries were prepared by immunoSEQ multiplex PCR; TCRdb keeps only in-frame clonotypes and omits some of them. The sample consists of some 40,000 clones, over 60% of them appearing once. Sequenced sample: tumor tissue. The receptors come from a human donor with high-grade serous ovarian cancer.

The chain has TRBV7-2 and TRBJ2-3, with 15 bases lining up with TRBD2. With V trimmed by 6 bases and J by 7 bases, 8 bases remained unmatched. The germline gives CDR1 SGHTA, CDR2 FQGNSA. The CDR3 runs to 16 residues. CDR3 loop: CASSRGLAGGAYTQYF. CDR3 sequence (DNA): TGTGCCAGCAGTCGAGGACTAGCGGGGGGGGCCTATACGCAGTATTTT.

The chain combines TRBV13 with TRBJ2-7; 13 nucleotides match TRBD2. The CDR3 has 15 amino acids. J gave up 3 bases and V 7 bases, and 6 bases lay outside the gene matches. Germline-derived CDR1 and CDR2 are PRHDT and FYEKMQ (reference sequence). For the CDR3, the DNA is TGTGCCAGCACATCCCGGACTAGCGGGAGCTACGAGCAGTACTTC. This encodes CASTSRTSGSYEQYF.

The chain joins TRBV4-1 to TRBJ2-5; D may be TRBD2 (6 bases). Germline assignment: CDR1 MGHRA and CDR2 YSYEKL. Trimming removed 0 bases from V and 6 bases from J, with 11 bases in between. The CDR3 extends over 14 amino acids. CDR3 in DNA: TGCGCCAGCAGCCAAGAAGGCGGGGCCAAGACCCAGTACTTC. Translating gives CASSQEGGAKTQYF.

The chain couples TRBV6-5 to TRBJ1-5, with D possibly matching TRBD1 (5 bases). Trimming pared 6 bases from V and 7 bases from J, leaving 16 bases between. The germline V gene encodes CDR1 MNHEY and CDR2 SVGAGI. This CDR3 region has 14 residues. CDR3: CASSPWGGGQPQHF. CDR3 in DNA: TGTGCCAGCAGCCCCTGGGGGGGTGGGCAGCCCCAGCATTTT.

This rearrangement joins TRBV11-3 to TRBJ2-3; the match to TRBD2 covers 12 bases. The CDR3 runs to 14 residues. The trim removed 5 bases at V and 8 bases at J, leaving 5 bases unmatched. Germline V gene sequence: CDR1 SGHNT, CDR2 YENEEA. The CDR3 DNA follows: TGTGCCAGCAGCCCGCCTAGCGGGAGGGGTACGCAGTATTTT. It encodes CASSPPSGRGTQYF.

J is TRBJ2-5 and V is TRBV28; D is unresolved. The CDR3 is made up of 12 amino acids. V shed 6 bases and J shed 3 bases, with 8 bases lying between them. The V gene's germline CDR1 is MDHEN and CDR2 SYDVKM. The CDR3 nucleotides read TGTGCCAGCAGCCCCCAAGAAGAGACCCAGTACTTC. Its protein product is CASSPQEETQYF.

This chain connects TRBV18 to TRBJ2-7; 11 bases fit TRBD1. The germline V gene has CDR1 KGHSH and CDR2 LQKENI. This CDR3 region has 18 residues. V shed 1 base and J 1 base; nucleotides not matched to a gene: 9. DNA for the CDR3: TGTGCCAGCTCACCACGAATTACGGGACAGGGGGGATCCTACGAGCAGTACTTC. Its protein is CASSPRITGQGGSYEQYF.

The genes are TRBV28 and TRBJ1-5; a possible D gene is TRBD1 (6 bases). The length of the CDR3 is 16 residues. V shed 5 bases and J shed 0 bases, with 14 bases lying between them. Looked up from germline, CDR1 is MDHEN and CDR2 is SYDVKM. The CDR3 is CASSAPGAYSNQPQHF. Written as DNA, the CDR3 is TGTGCCAGCAGTGCACCGGGGGCCTATAGCAATCAGCCCCAGCATTTT.

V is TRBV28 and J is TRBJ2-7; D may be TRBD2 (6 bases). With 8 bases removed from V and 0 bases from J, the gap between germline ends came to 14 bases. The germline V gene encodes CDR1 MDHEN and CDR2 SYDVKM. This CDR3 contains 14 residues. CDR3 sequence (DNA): TGTGCCAGCTCCCGGGGGAACCCCTCCTACGAGCAGTACTTC. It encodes CASSRGNPSYEQYF.

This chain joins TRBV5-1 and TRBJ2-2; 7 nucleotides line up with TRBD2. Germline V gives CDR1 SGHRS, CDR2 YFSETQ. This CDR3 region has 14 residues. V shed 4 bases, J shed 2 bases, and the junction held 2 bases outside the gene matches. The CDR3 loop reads CASSASGNTGELFF. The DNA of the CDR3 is TGCGCCAGCAGCGCTAGCGGTAACACCGGGGAGCTGTTTTTT.

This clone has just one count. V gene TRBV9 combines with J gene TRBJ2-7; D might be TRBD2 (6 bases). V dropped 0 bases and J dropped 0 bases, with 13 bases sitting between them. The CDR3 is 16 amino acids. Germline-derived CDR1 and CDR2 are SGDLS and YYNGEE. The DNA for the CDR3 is TGTGCCAGCAGCGTAGATGGAGGGAGTGGCTCCTACGAGCAGTACTTC. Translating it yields CASSVDGGSGSYEQYF.

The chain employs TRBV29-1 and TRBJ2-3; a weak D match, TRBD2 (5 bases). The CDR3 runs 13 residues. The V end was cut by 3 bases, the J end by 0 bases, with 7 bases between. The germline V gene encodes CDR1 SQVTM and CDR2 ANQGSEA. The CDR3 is CSVDQRSTDTQYF. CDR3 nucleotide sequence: TGCAGCGTTGATCAGCGGAGCACAGATACGCAGTATTTT.

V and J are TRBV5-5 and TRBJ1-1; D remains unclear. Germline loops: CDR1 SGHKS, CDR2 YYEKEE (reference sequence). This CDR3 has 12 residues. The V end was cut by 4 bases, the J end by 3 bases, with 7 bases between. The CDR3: CASSLTDTEAFF. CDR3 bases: TGTGCCAGCAGCCTCACAGACACTGAAGCTTTCTTT. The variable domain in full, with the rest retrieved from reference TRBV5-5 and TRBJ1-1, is DAGVTQSPTHLIKTRGQQVTLRCSPISGHKSVSWYQQVLGQGPQFIFQYYEKEERGRGNFPDRFSARQFPNYSSELNVNALLLGDSALYLCASSLTDTEAFFGQGTRLTVV.

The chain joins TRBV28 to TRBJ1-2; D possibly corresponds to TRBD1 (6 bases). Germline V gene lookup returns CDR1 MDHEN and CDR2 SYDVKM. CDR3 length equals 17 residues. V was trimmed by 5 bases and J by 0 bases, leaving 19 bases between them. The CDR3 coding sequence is TGTGCCAGCAGTCTGAGGGGGGTTCATACAGCTAACTATGGCTACACCTTC. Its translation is CASSLRGVHTANYGYTF.

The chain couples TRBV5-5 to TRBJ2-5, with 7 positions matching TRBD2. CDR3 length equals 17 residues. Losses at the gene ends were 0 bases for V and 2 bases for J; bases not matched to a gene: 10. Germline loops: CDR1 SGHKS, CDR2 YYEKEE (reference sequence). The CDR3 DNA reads TGTGCCAGCAGCTTGGAGGTGGGAGCGGGAAGGCAAGAGACCCAGTACTTC. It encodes CASSLEVGAGRQETQYF.

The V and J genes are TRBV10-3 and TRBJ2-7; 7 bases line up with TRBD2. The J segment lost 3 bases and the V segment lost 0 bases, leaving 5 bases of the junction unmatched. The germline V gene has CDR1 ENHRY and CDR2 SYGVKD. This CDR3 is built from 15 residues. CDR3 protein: CAISESPSGLYEQYF. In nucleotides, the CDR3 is TGTGCCATCAGTGAGTCCCCTAGCGGACTCTACGAGCAGTACTTC.

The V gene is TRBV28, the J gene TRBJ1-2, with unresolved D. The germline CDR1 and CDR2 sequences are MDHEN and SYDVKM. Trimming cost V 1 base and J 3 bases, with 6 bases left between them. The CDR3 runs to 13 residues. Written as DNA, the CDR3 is TGTGCCAGCAGTTTATCATCGTACTATGGCTACACCTTC. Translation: CASSLSSYYGYTF.

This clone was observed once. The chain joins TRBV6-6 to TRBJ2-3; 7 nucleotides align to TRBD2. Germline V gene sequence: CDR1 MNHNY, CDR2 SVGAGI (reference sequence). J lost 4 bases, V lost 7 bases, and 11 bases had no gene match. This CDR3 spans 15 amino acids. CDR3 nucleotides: TGTGCCAGCACCAGGAGGCTGGGGGGGGCAGATACGCAGTATTTT. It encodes CASTRRLGGADTQYF.

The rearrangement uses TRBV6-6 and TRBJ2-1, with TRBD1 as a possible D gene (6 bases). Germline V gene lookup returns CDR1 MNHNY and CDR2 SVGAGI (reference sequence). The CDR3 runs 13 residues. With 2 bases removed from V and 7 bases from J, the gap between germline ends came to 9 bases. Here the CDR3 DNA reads TGTGCCAGCAGTTACGGACAGATGAATGAGCAGTTCTTC. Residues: CASSYGQMNEQFF.

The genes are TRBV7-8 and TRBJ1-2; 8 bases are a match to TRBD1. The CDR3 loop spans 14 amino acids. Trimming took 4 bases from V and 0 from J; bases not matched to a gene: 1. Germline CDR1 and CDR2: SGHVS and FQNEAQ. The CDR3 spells CASSSGGANYGYTF. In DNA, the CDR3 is TGTGCCAGCAGCTCAGGGGGCGCTAACTATGGCTACACCTTC.

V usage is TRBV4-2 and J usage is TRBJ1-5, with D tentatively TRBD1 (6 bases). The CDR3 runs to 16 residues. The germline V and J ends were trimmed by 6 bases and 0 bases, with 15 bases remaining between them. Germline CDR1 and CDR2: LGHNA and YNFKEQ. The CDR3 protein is CASSRTVIDSNQPQHF. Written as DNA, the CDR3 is TGTGCCAGCAGTAGGACAGTTATAGATAGCAATCAGCCCCAGCATTTT.

The CDR3 DNA follows: TGTGCCATCAGTGAGTCGAGTGATACGCAGTATTTT. Translated: CAISESSDTQYF. The chain combines TRBV10-3 with TRBJ2-3, with D unresolved. Germline V CDR1 and CDR2: ENHRY, SYGVKD. The CDR3 runs to 12 residues. Between the trimmed V and J ends, which lost 0 bases and 6 bases, there was a span of 4 bases.

The CDR3 nucleotides read TGTGCCACCTCGGAGGGGGAGTTACTTAATGAGCAGTTCTTC. It specifies CATSEGELLNEQFF. The chain recombines TRBV19 with TRBJ2-1; D could derive from TRBD1 or TRBD2 (6 bases each). The CDR3 loop spans 14 amino acids. The V gene lost 10 bases and the J gene lost 7 bases, with 20 bases spanning the gap. The germline V gene encodes CDR1 LNHDA and CDR2 SQIVND (reference sequence).

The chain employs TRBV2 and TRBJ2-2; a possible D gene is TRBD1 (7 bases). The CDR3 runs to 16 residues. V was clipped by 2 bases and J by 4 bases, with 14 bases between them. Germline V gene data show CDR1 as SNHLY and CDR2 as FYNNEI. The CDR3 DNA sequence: TGTGCCAGCAGTGAACGCCCAGGGGGAGGCACCGGGGAGCTGTTTTTT. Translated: CASSERPGGGTGELFF.

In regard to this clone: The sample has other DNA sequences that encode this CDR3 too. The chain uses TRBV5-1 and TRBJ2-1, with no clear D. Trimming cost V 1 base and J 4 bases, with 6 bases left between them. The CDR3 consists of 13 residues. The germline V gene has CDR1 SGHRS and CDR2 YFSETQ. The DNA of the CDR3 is TGCGCCAGCAGCTTGTCTTCTTACAATGAGCAGTTCTTC. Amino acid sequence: CASSLSSYNEQFF.

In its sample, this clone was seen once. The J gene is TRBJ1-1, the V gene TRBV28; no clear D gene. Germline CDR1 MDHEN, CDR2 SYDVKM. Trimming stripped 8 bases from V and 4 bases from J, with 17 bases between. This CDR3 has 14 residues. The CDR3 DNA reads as TGTGCCAGCTTTTCCCGAAATGGTGGCACTGAAGCTTTCTTT. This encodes CASFSRNGGTEAFF. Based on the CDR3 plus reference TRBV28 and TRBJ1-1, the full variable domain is DVKVTQSSRYLVKRTGEKVFLECVQDMDHENMFWYRQDPGLGLRLIYFSYDVKMKEKGDIPEGYSVSREKKERFSLILESASTNQTSMYLCASFSRNGGTEAFFGQGTRLTVV.

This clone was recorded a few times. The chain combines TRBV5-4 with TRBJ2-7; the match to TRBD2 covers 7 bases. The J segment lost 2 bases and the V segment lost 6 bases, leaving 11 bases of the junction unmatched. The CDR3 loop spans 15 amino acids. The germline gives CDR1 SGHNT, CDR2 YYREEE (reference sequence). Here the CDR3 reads CASTPGGSGAYEQYF. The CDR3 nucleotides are TGTGCCAGCACCCCCGGGGGGTCAGGCGCCTACGAGCAGTACTTC.

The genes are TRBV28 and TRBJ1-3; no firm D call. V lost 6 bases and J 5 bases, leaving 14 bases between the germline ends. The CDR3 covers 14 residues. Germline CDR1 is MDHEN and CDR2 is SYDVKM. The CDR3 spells CASRLEQRRNTIYF. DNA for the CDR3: TGTGCCAGCAGACTCGAACAGCGGCGAAACACCATATATTTT.

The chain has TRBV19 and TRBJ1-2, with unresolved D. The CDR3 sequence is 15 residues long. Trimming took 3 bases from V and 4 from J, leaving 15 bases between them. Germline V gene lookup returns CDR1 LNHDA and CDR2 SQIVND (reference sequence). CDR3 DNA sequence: TGTGCCAGTAGTATCCCGGACCAGAACCTCTATGGCTACACCTTC. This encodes CASSIPDQNLYGYTF.